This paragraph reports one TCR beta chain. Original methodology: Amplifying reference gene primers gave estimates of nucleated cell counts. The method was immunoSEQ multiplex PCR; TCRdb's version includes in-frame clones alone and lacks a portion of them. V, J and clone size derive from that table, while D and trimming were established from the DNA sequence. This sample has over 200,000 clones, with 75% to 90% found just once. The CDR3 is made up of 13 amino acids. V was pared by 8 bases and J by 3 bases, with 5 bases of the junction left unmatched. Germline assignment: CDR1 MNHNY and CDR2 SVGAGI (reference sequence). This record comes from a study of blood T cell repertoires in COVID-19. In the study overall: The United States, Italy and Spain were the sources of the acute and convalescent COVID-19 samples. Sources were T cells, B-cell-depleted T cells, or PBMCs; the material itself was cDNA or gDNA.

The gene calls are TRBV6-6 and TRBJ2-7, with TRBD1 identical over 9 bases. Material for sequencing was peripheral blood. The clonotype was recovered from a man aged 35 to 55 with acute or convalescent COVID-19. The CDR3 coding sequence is TGTGCCAGCCGGACAGGGGAGAACTACGAGCAGTACTTC. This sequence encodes CASRTGENYEQYF.